This T cell receptor (beta chain) came from a study of CD4+ T cells in melanoma. Concerning this clone itself: Its antigen is still unknown.

Sequenced by immunoSEQ multiplex PCR; TCRdb stores in-frame clones only, minus some. This sample has more than 15,000 clones, with roughly three quarters found just once. Germline lookup yields CDR1 SGHRS and CDR2 YFSETQ. The V and J ends lost 5 bases and 10 bases, in that order; junction bases with no gene match: 9. The CDR3 totals 15 residues. Broader study findings: A reported correlation linked neoantigen-specific CD4+ T cells to CD8+, macrophage and B cell function. In melanoma, neoantigen-specific CD4+ T cells reportedly differed in differentiation state.

Specimen: cells from a culture (not recorded whether cultured in vitro). The V and J genes are TRBV5-1 and TRBJ1-6; 10 bases line up with TRBD1. This clonotype was obtained from a human donor with melanoma. The CDR3, as DNA: TGCGCCAGCAGAACCGACAGGGGGCTTCGGTCACCCCTCCACTTT. Translation gives CASRTDRGLRSPLHF. The full variable domain, with the rest looked up from reference TRBV5-1 and TRBJ1-6, is KAGVTQTPRYLIKTRGQQVTLSCSPISGHRSVSWYQQTPGQGLQFLFEYFSETQRNKGNFPGRFSGRQFSNSRSEMNVSTLELGDSALYLCASRTDRGLRSPLHFGNGTRLTVT.